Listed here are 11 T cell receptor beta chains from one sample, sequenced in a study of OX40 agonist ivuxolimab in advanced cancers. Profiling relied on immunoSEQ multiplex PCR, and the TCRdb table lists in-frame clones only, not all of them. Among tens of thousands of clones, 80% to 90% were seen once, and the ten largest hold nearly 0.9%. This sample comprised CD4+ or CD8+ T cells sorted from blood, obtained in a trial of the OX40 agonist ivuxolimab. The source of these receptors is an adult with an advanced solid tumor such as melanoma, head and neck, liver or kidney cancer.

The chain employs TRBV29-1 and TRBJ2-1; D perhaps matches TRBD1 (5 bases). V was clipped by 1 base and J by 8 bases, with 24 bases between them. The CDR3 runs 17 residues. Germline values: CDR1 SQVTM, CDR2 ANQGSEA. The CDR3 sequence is CSVEVIQGSLVLDEQFF. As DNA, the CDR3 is TGCAGCGTTGAAGTAATTCAGGGTTCCCTAGTTTTGGATGAGCAGTTCTTC.

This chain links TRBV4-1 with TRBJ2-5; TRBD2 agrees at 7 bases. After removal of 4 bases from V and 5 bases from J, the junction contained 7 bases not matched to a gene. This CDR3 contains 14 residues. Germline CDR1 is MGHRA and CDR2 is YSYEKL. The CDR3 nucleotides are TGCGCCAGCAGCCGATGGACCGGGGGGGAGACCCAGTACTTC. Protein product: CASSRWTGGETQYF.

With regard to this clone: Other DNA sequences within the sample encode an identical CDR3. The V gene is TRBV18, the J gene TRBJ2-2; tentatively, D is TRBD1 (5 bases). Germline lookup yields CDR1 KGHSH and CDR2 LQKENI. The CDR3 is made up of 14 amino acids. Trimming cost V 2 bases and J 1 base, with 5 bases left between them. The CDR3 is CASSPGQNTGELFF. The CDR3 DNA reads TGTGCCAGCTCACCAGGACAGAACACCGGGGAGCTGTTTTTT.

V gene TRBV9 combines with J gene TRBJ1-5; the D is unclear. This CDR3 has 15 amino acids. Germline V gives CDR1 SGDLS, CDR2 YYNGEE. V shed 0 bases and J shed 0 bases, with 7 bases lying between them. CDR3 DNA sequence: TGTGCCAGCAGCGTAGACGGGATTAGCAATCAGCCCCAGCATTTT. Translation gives CASSVDGISNQPQHF. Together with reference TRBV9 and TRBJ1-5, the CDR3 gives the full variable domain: DSGVTQTPKHLITATGQRVTLRCSPRSGDLSVYWYQQSLDQGLQFLIQYYNGEERAKGNILERFSAQQFPDLHSELNLSSLELGDSALYFCASSVDGISNQPQHFGDGTRLSIL.

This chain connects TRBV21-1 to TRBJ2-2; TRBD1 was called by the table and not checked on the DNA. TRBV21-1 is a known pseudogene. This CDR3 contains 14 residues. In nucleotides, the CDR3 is TGTGCCGTAAGGGACAACGCGAACACCGGGGAGCTGTTTTTT. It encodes CAVRDNANTGELFF.

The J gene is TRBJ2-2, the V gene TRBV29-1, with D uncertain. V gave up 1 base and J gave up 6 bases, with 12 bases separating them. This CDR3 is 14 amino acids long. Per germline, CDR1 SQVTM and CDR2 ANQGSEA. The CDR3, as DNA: TGCAGCGTTGAAGCCCCCCTCGGGCCCGGGGAGCTGTTTTTT. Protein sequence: CSVEAPLGPGELFF.

This CDR3 reads CASSLGQGTDTQYF. CDR3 sequence (DNA): TGTGCCAGCAGTTTGGGTCAGGGCACAGATACGCAGTATTTT. V usage is TRBV28 and J usage is TRBJ2-3, with D unresolved. V lost 3 bases, J lost 1 base, and 8 bases lay in between. The CDR3 runs 14 residues. Germline CDR1 MDHEN, CDR2 SYDVKM.

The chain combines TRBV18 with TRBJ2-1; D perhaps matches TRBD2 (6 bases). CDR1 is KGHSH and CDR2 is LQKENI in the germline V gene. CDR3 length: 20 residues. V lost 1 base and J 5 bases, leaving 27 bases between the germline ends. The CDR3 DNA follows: TGTGCCAGCTCACCACTACCGGGGGTGGCAAAAACTTTCAGAAACAATGAGCAGTTCTTC. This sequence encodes CASSPLPGVAKTFRNNEQFF.

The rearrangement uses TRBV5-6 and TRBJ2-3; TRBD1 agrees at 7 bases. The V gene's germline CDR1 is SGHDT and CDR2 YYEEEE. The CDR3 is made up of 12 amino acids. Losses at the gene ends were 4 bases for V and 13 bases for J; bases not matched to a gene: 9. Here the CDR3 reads CASSQDREEEYF. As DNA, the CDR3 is TGTGCCAGCAGCCAAGACAGGGAAGAAGAGTATTTT.

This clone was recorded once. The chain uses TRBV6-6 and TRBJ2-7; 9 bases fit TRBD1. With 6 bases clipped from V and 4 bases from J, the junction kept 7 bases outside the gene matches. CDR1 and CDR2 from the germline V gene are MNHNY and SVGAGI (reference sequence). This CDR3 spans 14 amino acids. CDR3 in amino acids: CASSLAGQGYEQYF. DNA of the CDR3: TGTGCCAGCAGCCTCGCAGGACAGGGGTACGAGCAGTACTTC.

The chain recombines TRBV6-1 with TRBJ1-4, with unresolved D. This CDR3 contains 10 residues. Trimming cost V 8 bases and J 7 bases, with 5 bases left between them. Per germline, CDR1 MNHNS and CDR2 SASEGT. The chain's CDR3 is CASLSEKLFF. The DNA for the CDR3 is TGTGCCAGCTTGAGTGAAAAACTGTTTTTT.